The source of this TCR beta chain is a study of shared clonotypes between healthy human individuals. Study summary: Each donor's CD4 naive and CD4 memory cells filled three plates apiece, CD8 naive two, and CD8 memory one.

The method was immunoSEQ multiplex PCR; TCRdb's version includes in-frame clones alone and lacks a portion of them. The table includes 550,000 to 700,000 clones, roughly 72% detected once. This CDR3 is 15 amino acids long. The V gene lost 6 bases and the J gene lost 0 bases, with 12 bases spanning the gap. Germline V gene lookup returns CDR1 LNHDA and CDR2 SQIVND (reference sequence). This clone has a handful of counts. The clonotype comes from a woman in her twenties or thirties in good health. Sequencing was performed on memory CD4+ T cells sorted from blood. Noted subset: CD45RA-negative fraction. The V gene is TRBV19, the J gene TRBJ1-3; D is ambiguous. CDR3 in amino acids: CASRYLDGSGNTIYF. CDR3 nucleotide sequence: TGTGCCAGTAGATACCTAGACGGCTCTGGAAACACCATATATTTT.